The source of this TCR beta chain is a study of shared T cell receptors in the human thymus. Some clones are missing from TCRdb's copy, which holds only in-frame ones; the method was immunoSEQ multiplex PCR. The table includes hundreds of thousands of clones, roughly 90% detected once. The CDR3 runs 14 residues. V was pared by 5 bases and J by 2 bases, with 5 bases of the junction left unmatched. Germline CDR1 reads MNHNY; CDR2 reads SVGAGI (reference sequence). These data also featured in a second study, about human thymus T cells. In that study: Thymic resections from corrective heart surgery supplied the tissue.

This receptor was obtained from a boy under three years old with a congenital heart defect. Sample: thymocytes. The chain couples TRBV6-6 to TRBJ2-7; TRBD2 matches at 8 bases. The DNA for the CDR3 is TGTGCCAGCAGTCCGGGACTAGGGACCTACGAGCAGTACTTC. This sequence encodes CASSPGLGTYEQYF.